The rows below give T cell receptor beta chains drawn from one sample of a study of T cell repertoires in cytomegalovirus infection. MiXCR was run by TCRdb on the reads, yielding one entry per CDR3 protein. Altogether approximately 400,000 distinct CDR3 sequences are present, roughly 30% being singletons, with the ten largest covering approximately 13%. The sequencing sample was made of PBMCs. Every receptor here comes from a human donor in good health (CMV status not recorded). Some clones in this sample may be carry-over from other donors' samples. Both conserved end residues are trimmed from each CDR3.

v_call cdr3_aa
TRBV6-2/TRBV6-3 ASREDGTGRGENTEAF
TRBV19 ASSPLGPRPNQPQH
TRBV12-3/TRBV12-4 ASSLTQGREKLF
TRBV7-9 ASSLARKASTDTQY
TRBV5-3 ASSQGRTSGLDTQY
TRBV20-1 SASGTGSIVHQPQH
TRBV7-6 ASSLAPPGRRGGIGNHTDTQY
TRBV4-3 ASSQDDPAGSNYGYT
TRBV4-3 ASSQVGPGATDEQY
TRBV6-5 ASSYSSPMGLRANEQF
TRBV24-1 ATTCNQPQH
TRBV4-1 ASSPILGQPDT
TRBV20-1 SARDSNRGITEAF
TRBV11-2 ASSPRGLAGGGNEQF
TRBV4-1 ASSQEDLLFYGYT
TRBV12-3/TRBV12-4 ASSLRTGGMIAEAF
TRBV28 ASRGQDYTNYGYT
TRBV6-1 ASLGTDKNSHY
TRBV11-2 ASSRKMGQMNTEAF
TRBV12-3/TRBV12-4 ASMTASYQETQY
TRBV7-8 ASSLEMNSGNIQY
TRBV7-3 ASSTLTGAGELF
TRBV6-2/TRBV6-3 ASEGVFDQPQH
TRBV5-4 ASSLGNGLGFYEQY